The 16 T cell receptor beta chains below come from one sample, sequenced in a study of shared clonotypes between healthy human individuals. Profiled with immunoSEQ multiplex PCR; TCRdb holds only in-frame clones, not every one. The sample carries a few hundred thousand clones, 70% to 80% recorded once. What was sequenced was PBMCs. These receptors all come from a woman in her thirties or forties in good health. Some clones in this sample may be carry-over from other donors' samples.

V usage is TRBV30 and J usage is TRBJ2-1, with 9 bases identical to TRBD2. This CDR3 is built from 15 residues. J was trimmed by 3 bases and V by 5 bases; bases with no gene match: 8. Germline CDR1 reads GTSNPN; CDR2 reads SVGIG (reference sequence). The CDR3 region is CAWAPGLAGYNEQFF. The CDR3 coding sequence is TGTGCCTGGGCCCCGGGACTAGCTGGCTACAATGAGCAGTTCTTC.

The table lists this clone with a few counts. CDR3: CASSVSGDRGSYEQYF. The CDR3, as DNA: TGTGCCAGCAGCGTATCGGGAGACAGGGGTTCCTACGAGCAGTACTTC. The chain recombines TRBV9 with TRBJ2-7; 8 nucleotides match TRBD1. The junction had 7 bases not matched to a gene; V was cut back by 1 base and J by 1 base. Germline V CDR1 and CDR2: SGDLS, YYNGEE. This CDR3 has 16 residues. The whole variable domain, remainder taken from reference TRBV9 and TRBJ2-7, is DSGVTQTPKHLITATGQRVTLRCSPRSGDLSVYWYQQSLDQGLQFLIQYYNGEERAKGNILERFSAQQFPDLHSELNLSSLELGDSALYFCASSVSGDRGSYEQYFGPGTRLTVT.

CDR3 sequence (DNA): TGTGCCAGCAGTTTACCGGGGATCCCCCAGCCCCAGCATTTT. Translated: CASSLPGIPQPQHF. The chain carries TRBV28 and TRBJ1-5; D uncertain. The CDR3 is 14 residues long. Germline V CDR1 and CDR2: MDHEN, SYDVKM. V dropped 2 bases and J dropped 7 bases, with 12 bases sitting between them.

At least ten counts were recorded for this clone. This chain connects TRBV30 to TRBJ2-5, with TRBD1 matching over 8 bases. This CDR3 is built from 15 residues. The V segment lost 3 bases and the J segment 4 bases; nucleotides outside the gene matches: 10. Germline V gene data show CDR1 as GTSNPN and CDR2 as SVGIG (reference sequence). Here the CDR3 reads CAWRGGQGGSETQYF. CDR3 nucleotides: TGTGCCTGGAGGGGAGGACAGGGTGGGTCAGAGACCCAGTACTTC.

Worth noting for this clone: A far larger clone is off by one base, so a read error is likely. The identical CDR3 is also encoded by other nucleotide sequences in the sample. CDR3 region: CASSLVAGRQNTEAFF. CDR3 sequence (DNA): TGCGCCAGCAGCTTGGTGGCAGGTCGGCAGAACACTGAAGCCTTCTTT. The chain joins TRBV5-1 to TRBJ1-1; D unresolved. The length of the CDR3 is 16 residues. The V gene's germline CDR1 is SGHRS and CDR2 YFSETQ.

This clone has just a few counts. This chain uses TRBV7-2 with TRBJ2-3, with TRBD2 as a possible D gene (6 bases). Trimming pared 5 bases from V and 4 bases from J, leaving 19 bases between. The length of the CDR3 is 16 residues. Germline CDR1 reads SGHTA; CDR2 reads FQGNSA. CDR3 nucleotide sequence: TGTGCCAGCAGCCTTTTCGCGGAGGGCCCGTCAGATACGCAGTATTTT. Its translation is CASSLFAEGPSDTQYF.

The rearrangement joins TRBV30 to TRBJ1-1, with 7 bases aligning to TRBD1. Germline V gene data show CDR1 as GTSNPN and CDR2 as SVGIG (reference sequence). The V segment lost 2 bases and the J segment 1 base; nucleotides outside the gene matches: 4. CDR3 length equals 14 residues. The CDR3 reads CAWSSRGGNTEAFF. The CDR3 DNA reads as TGTGCCTGGAGTTCCAGGGGGGGGAACACTGAAGCTTTCTTT.

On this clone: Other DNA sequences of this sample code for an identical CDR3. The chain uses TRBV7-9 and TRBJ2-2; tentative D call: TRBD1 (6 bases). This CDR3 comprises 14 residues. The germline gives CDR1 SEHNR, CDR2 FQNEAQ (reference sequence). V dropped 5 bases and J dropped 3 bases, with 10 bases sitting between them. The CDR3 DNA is TGTGCCAGCAGCCTCGCAGGGGACACCGGGGAGCTGTTTTTT. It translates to CASSLAGDTGELFF. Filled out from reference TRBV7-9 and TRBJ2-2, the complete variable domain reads DTGVSQNPRHKITKRGQNVTFRCDPISEHNRLYWYRQTLGQGPEFLTYFQNEAQLEKSRLLSDRFSAERPKGSFSTLEIQRTEQGDSAMYLCASSLAGDTGELFFGEGSRLTVL.

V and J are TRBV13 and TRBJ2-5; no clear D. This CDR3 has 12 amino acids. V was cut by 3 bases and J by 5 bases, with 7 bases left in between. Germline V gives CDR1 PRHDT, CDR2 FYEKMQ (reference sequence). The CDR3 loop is CASSFRTETQYF. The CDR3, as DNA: TGTGCCAGCAGCTTTCGGACCGAGACCCAGTACTTC.

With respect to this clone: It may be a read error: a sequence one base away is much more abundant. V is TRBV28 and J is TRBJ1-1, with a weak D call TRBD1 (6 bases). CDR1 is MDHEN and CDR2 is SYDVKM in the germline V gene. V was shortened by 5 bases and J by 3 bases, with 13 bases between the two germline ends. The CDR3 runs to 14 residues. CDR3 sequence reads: CASSAGTSDTEAFF. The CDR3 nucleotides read TGTGCCAGCAGTGCCGGGACATCGGACACTGAAGCTTTCTTT.

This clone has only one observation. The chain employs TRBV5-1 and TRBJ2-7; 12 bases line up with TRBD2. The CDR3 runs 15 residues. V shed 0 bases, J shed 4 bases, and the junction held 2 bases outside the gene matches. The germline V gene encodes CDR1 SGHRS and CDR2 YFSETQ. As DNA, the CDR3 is TGCGCCAGCAGCTTGGTACTAGCGGGAGGATACGAGCAGTACTTC. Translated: CASSLVLAGGYEQYF.

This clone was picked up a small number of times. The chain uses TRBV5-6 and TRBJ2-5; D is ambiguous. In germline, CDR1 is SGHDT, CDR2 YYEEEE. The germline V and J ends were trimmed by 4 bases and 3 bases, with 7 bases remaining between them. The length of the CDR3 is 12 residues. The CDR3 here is CASSRTEETQYF. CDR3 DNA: TGTGCCAGCAGCAGGACGGAAGAGACCCAGTACTTC.

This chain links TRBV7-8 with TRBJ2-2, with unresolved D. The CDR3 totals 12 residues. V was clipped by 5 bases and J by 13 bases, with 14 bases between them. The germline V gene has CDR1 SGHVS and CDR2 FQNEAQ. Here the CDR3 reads CASSVTLSGLFF. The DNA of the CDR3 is TGTGCCAGCAGCGTGACTCTTTCTGGGCTGTTTTTT. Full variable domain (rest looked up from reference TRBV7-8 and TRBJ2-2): GAGVSQSPRYKVAKRGQDVALRCDPISGHVSLFWYQQALGQGPEFLTYFQNEAQLDKSGLPSDRFFAERPEGSVSTLKIQRTQQEDSAVYLCASSVTLSGLFFGEGSRLTVL.

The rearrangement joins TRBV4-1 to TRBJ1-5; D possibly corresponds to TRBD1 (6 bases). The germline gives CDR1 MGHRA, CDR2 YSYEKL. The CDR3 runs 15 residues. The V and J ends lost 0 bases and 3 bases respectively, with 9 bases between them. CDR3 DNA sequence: TGCGCCAGCAGCCAAGACCCGGGGGCCAATCAGCCCCAGCATTTT. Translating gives CASSQDPGANQPQHF.

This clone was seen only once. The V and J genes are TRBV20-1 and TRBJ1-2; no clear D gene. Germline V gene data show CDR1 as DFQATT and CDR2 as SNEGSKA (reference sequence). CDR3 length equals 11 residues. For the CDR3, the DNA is TGCGCGGCTTCACGGGCTTATGGCTACACCTTC. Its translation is CAASRAYGYTF.

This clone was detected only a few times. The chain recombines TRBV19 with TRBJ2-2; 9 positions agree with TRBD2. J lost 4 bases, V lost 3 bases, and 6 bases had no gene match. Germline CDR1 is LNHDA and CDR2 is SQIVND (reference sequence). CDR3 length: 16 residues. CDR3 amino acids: CASSIRAGGPTGELFF. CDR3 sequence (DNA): TGTGCCAGTAGTATCCGTGCGGGAGGGCCCACCGGGGAGCTGTTTTTT.